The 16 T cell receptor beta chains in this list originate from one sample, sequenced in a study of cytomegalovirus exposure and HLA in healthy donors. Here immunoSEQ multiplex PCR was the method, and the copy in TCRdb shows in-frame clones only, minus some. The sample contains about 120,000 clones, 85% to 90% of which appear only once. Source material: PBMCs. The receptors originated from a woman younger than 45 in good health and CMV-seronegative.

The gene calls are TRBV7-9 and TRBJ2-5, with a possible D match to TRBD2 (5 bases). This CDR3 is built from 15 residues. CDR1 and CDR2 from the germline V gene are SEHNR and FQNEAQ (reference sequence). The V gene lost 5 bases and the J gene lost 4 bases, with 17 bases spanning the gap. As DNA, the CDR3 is TGTGCCAGCAGCCCCCCGGAGGTCGGTCGAGAGACCCAGTACTTC. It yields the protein CASSPPEVGRETQYF.

CDR3 protein: CASSPRGGETQYF. The CDR3 bases are TGTGCCAGTAGTCCCCGGGGAGGAGAGACCCAGTACTTC. V usage is TRBV19 and J usage is TRBJ2-5; D possibly corresponds to TRBD2 (6 bases). The germline V and J ends were trimmed by 5 bases and 4 bases, with 11 bases remaining between them. The germline V gene encodes CDR1 LNHDA and CDR2 SQIVND (reference sequence). The CDR3 is 13 amino acids.

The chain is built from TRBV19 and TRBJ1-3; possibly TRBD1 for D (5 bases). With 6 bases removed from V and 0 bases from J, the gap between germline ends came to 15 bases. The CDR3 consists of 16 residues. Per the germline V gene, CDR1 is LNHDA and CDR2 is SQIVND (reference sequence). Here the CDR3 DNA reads TGTGCCAGTAGCTTGATCGGGGGGACCTCTGGAAACACCATATATTTT. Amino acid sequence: CASSLIGGTSGNTIYF.

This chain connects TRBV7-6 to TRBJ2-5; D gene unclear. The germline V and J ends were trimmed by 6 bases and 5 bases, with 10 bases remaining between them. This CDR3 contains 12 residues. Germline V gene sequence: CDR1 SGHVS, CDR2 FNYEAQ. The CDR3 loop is CASSTMRETQYF. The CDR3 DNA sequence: TGTGCCAGCAGTACTATGAGGGAGACCCAGTACTTC.

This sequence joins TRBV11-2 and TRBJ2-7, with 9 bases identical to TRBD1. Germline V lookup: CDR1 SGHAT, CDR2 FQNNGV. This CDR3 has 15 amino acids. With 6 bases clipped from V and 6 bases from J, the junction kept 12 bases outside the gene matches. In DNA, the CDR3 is TGTGCCAGCAGTTTTACGGCGGGACAGGGCGGCGAGCAGTACTTC. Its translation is CASSFTAGQGGEQYF.

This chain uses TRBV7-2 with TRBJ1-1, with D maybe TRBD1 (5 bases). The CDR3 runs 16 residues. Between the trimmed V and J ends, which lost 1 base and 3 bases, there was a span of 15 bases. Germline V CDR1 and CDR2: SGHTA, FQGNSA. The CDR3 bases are TGTGCCAGCAGCTTAGTTTCCAGGGTGGGGTACACTGAAGCTTTCTTT. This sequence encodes CASSLVSRVGYTEAFF.

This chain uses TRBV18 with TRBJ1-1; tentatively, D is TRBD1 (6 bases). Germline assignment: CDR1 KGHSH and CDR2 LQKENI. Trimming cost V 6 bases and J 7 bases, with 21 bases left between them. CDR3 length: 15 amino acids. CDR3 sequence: CASSLSQGKGGEAFF. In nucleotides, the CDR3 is TGTGCCAGCTCTTTGTCGCAGGGGAAAGGCGGTGAAGCTTTCTTT.

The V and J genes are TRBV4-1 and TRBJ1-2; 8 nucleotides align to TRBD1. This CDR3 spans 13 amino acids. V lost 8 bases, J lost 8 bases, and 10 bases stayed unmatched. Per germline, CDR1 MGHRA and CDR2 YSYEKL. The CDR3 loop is CASAPGQEEGYTF. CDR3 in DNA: TGCGCCAGCGCACCGGGACAGGAAGAGGGCTACACCTTC.

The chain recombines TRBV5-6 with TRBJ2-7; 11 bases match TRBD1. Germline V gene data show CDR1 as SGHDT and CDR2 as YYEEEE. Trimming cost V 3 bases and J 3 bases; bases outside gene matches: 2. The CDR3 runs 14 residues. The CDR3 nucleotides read TGTGCCAGCAGCTGGGACAGGGGGAACTACGAGCAGTACTTC. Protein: CASSWDRGNYEQYF.

CDR3 protein: CASSWTGRFSGNTIYF. The CDR3 DNA reads TGTGCCAGTAGCTGGACAGGGAGGTTCTCTGGAAACACCATATATTTT. This rearrangement joins TRBV19 to TRBJ1-3; TRBD1 aligns across 8 bases. Germline V CDR1 and CDR2: LNHDA, SQIVND (reference sequence). The CDR3 spans 16 residues. The ends lost 6 bases at V and 0 bases at J; junction bases unmatched: 7.

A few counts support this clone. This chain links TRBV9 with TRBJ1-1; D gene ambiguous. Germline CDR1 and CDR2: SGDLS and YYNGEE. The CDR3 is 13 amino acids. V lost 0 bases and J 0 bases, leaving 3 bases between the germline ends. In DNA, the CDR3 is TGTGCCAGCAGCGTAGCTCTGAACACTGAAGCTTTCTTT. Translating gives CASSVALNTEAFF.

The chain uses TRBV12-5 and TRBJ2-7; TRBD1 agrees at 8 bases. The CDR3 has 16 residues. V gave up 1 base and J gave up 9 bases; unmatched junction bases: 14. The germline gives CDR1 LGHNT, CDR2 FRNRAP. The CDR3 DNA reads TGTGCTAGTGGTTTGGACCCGGGACAGGACCTAGGTGGGCAGTACTTC. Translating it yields CASGLDPGQDLGGQYF.

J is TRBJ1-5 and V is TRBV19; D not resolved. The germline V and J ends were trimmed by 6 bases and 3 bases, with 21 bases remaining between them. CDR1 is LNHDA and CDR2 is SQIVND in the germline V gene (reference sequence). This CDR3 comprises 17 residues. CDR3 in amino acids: CASSPTINRRVNQPQHF. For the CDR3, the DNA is TGTGCCAGTAGCCCCACAATTAATCGTCGGGTCAATCAGCCCCAGCATTTT. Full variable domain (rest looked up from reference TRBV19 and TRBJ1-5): DGGITQSPKYLFRKEGQNVTLSCEQNLNHDAMYWYRQDPGQGLRLIYYSQIVNDFQKGDIAEGYSVSREKKESFPLTVTSAQKNPTAFYLCASSPTINRRVNQPQHFGDGTRLSIL.

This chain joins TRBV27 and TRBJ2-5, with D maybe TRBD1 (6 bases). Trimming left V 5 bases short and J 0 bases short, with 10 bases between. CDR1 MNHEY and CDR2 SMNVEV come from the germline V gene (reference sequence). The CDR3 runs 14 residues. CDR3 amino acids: CASSKYRDQETQYF. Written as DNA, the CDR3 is TGTGCCAGCAGTAAATACAGGGACCAAGAGACCCAGTACTTC.

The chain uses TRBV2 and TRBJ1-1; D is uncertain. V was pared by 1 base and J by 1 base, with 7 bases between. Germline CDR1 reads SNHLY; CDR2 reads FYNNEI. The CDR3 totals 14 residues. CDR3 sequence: CASSEVGRNTEAFF. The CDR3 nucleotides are TGTGCCAGCAGTGAAGTTGGCCGGAACACTGAAGCTTTCTTT.

The CDR3, as DNA: TGTGCCAGCAGCGCAGGGGACAGAGTCAGCTATGGCTACACCTTC. Its protein is CASSAGDRVSYGYTF. The chain joins TRBV9 to TRBJ1-2, with 7 bases aligning to TRBD1. The CDR3 sequence is 15 residues long. CDR1 and CDR2 (germline): SGDLS, YYNGEE. V trimming: 3 bases; J trimming: 4 bases; junction bases outside the gene matches: 9.